The TCR beta chain under discussion was sequenced for a study of T cells after yellow fever vaccination. With respect to this clonotype: Its antigen remains unidentified.

A process of 5'RACE template switching, which added a universal primer site and UMIs, was used to make TCR cDNA. TCRdb independently ran MiXCR on the 5' RACE reads; one entry per CDR3 protein. The sample lists around 530,000 distinct CDR3 sequences; roughly 17% were seen once. Overall study results and limits: Abundant clonotypes from the bulk population could have been carried over as contaminants into FACS-sorted repertoires. Weaker, the secondary response peaked sooner, at day 5 versus 15.

Germline V gene sequence: CDR1 SGHRS, CDR2 YFSETQ. V was clipped by 1 base and J by 4 bases; unmatched bases: 7. The CDR3 has 15 residues. This chain connects TRBV5-1 to TRBJ1-2, with 7 nucleotides matching TRBD1. The origin of this receptor is a young man who received the YFV17D yellow fever vaccine. The material sequenced was PBMCs, taken about 5 days after the first yellow fever vaccination. As DNA, the CDR3 is TGCGCCAGCAGCTTGCACAGGGGAGGCGGCTATGGCTACACCTTC. This encodes CASSLHRGGGYGYTF. The full variable domain, in which reference TRBV5-1 and TRBJ1-2 provide the parts outside the CDR3, is KAGVTQTPRYLIKTRGQQVTLSCSPISGHRSVSWYQQTPGQGLQFLFEYFSETQRNKGNFPGRFSGRQFSNSRSEMNVSTLELGDSALYLCASSLHRGGGYGYTFGSGTRLTVV.